This T cell receptor (beta chain) emerged from a study of cytotoxic CD8 clonotypes in ibrutinib-treated CLL. Study-wide background: There were over nine relapsed/refractory patients and around 15 treatment-naive patients, and roughly 18 were IGHV unmutated.

Generated by immunoSEQ multiplex PCR, the TCRdb table keeps only in-frame clones and is missing some. Seen here are tens of thousands of clones, around 73% observed once, and the top ten hold 9.5% to 15%. Losses at the gene ends were 3 bases for V and 3 bases for J; bases not matched to a gene: 1. The germline V gene has CDR1 SGHAT and CDR2 FQNNGV. This CDR3 region has 15 residues. Study-wide results and limits: Ibrutinib response saw clonality rise, and progression saw it return toward baseline. While tracking circulating CD8+ T-cell counts, baseline clonality exceeded that of age-matched healthy donors.

Details on this clone: Its antigen remains unidentified.

The chain is built from TRBV11-2 and TRBJ2-7; 14 bases match TRBD2. This specimen was PBMCs, taken after 12 months of ibrutinib treatment. The clonotype originates from a human donor with chronic lymphocytic leukemia. The CDR3 loop is CASSFGTSGGYEQYF. The CDR3 region has the DNA TGTGCCAGCAGCTTCGGGACTAGCGGGGGCTACGAGCAGTACTTC.